These 14 T cell receptor beta chains were sequenced from one sample in a study of OX40 agonist ivuxolimab in advanced cancers. The protocol was immunoSEQ multiplex PCR, while the TCRdb copy is restricted to in-frame clones and leaves out a portion. The top ten clones hold 5% to 6.5% of a sample with about 80,000 clones, approximately 85% of them seen once. The source was CD4+ or CD8+ T cells sorted from blood, collected in a trial of the OX40 agonist ivuxolimab. These receptors were obtained from an adult with an advanced solid tumor such as melanoma, head and neck, liver or kidney cancer.

This chain links TRBV11-2 with TRBJ2-7; 8 nucleotides match TRBD2. Trimming cost V 3 bases and J 2 bases; bases outside gene matches: 6. Germline V gives CDR1 SGHAT, CDR2 FQNNGV. The CDR3 has 15 residues. CDR3 DNA: TGTGCCAGCAGCTTTCGGGGGGGCGGGCCCTACGAGCAGTACTTC. This sequence encodes CASSFRGGGPYEQYF. The whole variable domain, filled in from reference TRBV11-2 and TRBJ2-7, reads EAGVAQSPRYKIIEKRQSVAFWCNPISGHATLYWYQQILGQGPKLLIQFQNNGVVDDSQLPKDRFSAERLKGVDSTLKIQPAKLEDSAVYLCASSFRGGGPYEQYFGPGTRLTVT.

This chain connects TRBV5-8 to TRBJ1-4; no clear D gene. Germline CDR1 SGHTS, CDR2 YDEGEE. V lost 4 bases to trimming and J lost 3 bases, with 13 bases between them. The CDR3 covers 15 residues. In DNA form, the CDR3 reads TGTGCCAGCAGCCGCCGACTGGGAGCTAATGAAAAACTGTTTTTT. Its translation: CASSRRLGANEKLFF.

The genes are TRBV7-2 and TRBJ1-2; D remains unclear. There are 13 residues in the CDR3. V gave up 7 bases and J gave up 5 bases, with 14 bases separating them. CDR1 and CDR2 (germline): SGHTA, FQGNSA. This CDR3 reads CASTSGEGYGYTF. The CDR3 coding sequence is TGTGCCAGCACCAGTGGAGAGGGTTATGGCTACACCTTC.

This clone was seen a single time. The rearrangement uses TRBV27 and TRBJ2-1, with D possibly being TRBD1 or TRBD2 (9 bases each). Trimming pared 4 bases from V and 7 bases from J, leaving 20 bases between. The CDR3 covers 16 residues. Germline CDR1 reads MNHEY; CDR2 reads SMNVEV (reference sequence). The CDR3 here is CASSSGQGLAGNEQFF. The DNA of the CDR3 is TGTGCCAGCAGTTCCGGACAGGGGCTAGCGGGAAATGAGCAGTTCTTC.

The chain links TRBV15 to TRBJ2-2; maybe TRBD1 (7 bases). This CDR3 has 17 residues. The germline V gene encodes CDR1 LNHNV and CDR2 YYDKDF (reference sequence). V dropped 0 bases and J dropped 5 bases, with 16 bases sitting between them. CDR3 nucleotides: TGTGCCACCAGCAGAGATATCAGGCAGGGGGGTACCGGGGAGCTGTTTTTT. Amino acid sequence: CATSRDIRQGGTGELFF. The full variable domain, rest sourced from reference TRBV15 and TRBJ2-2, is DAMVIQNPRYQVTQFGKPVTLSCSQTLNHNVMYWYQQKSSQAPKLLFHYYDKDFNNEADTPDNFQSRRPNTSFCFLDIRSPGLGDTAMYLCATSRDIRQGGTGELFFGEGSRLTVL.

This clone was counted only a few times. The chain uses TRBV5-6 and TRBJ2-7; TRBD1 matches at 7 bases. Losses at the gene ends were 1 base for V and 3 bases for J; bases not matched to a gene: 7. Germline CDR1 and CDR2: SGHDT and YYEEEE. The CDR3 is made up of 15 amino acids. CDR3 nucleotide sequence: TGTGCCAGCAGCTTGTACCGGGACAGAAACTACGAGCAGTACTTC. It encodes CASSLYRDRNYEQYF.

The J gene is TRBJ1-5, the V gene TRBV5-1; D is possibly TRBD1 (6 bases). Germline V CDR1 and CDR2: SGHRS, YFSETQ. Trimming pared 4 bases from V and 5 bases from J, leaving 16 bases between. This CDR3 is built from 15 residues. This chain's CDR3 is CASSPGTRRDQPQHF. CDR3 coding DNA: TGCGCCAGCAGCCCAGGGACAAGAAGAGATCAGCCCCAGCATTTT.

The chain uses TRBV29-1 and TRBJ1-2; unclear D gene. The CDR3 is made up of 11 amino acids. Germline values: CDR1 SQVTM, CDR2 ANQGSEA. V lost 1 base and J 7 bases, leaving 7 bases between the germline ends. The CDR3 spells CSVEVLGGYTF. The CDR3 DNA is TGCAGCGTTGAAGTACTTGGTGGCTACACCTTC.

CDR3 DNA: TGTGCCAGCAGGGGTAGCGGACCCGAGCAGTTCTTC. Translation gives CASRGSGPEQFF. This sequence joins TRBV7-3 and TRBJ2-1; perhaps TRBD2 as D (6 bases). The germline gives CDR1 SGHTA, CDR2 FQGTGA. V was cut by 6 bases and J by 10 bases, with 13 bases left in between. This CDR3 comprises 12 residues.

This sequence joins TRBV5-1 and TRBJ1-6; 12 bases match TRBD1. V gave up 1 base and J gave up 6 bases; unmatched junction bases: 5. The CDR3 is made up of 17 amino acids. The V gene's germline CDR1 is SGHRS and CDR2 YFSETQ. As DNA, the CDR3 is TGCGCCAGCAGCTTGACCGGGACAGGGGGCATTAATTCACCCCTCCACTTT. Translating gives CASSLTGTGGINSPLHF.

V gene TRBV9 combines with J gene TRBJ2-7, with 8 bases fitting TRBD2. The V gene's germline CDR1 is SGDLS and CDR2 YYNGEE. The CDR3 totals 17 residues. V lost 1 base and J lost 5; bases outside the gene matches: 14. CDR3 protein: CASSVRGGWTSLDEQYF. The CDR3 DNA is TGTGCCAGCAGCGTAAGAGGAGGTTGGACTAGCCTCGACGAGCAGTACTTC.

V gene TRBV7-2 combines with J gene TRBJ2-7; unclear D gene. Germline loops: CDR1 SGHTA, CDR2 FQGNSA. CDR3 size: 15 residues. The V gene lost 5 bases and the J gene lost 3 bases, with 17 bases spanning the gap. CDR3 region: CASSAPGIRDYEQYF. The CDR3 region has the DNA TGTGCCAGCAGCGCCCCGGGTATTAGAGACTACGAGCAGTACTTC.

This clone has a single count. This rearrangement joins TRBV7-9 to TRBJ2-7; TRBD1 matches at 7 bases. This CDR3 is 16 amino acids long. From germline, CDR1 is SEHNR and CDR2 FQNEAQ (reference sequence). After removal of 5 bases from V and 4 bases from J, the junction contained 14 bases not matched to a gene. The CDR3 loop reads CASSARAGDREYEQYF. CDR3 DNA: TGTGCCAGCAGCGCACGAGCAGGGGACAGAGAATACGAGCAGTACTTC. The full variable domain, rest sourced from reference TRBV7-9 and TRBJ2-7, is DTGVSQNPRHKITKRGQNVTFRCDPISEHNRLYWYRQTLGQGPEFLTYFQNEAQLEKSRLLSDRFSAERPKGSFSTLEIQRTEQGDSAMYLCASSARAGDREYEQYFGPGTRLTVT.

The chain employs TRBV18 and TRBJ2-1, with TRBD2 matching over 9 bases. The germline gives CDR1 KGHSH, CDR2 LQKENI. V was pared by 5 bases and J by 0 bases, with 8 bases of the junction left unmatched. This CDR3 region has 17 residues. This chain's CDR3 is CASSATISGSSYNEQFF. For the CDR3, the DNA is TGTGCCAGCTCAGCTACCATTAGCGGGAGCTCCTACAATGAGCAGTTCTTC.